This T cell receptor (beta chain) was sequenced during a study of shared clonotypes between healthy human individuals. Overall study: The people who gave samples were a couple of women and a few men aged 18 to 49. General observations from the study: Expectations were that clonotype sharing among donors would be affected by sequencing depth. The donor pool, a small one, limited the genetic and exposure-history diversity represented.

Comments on this clone: Its antigen is currently unknown.

The CDR3 length is 14 residues. Trimming removed 5 bases from V and 2 bases from J, with 10 bases in between. Germline CDR1 SEHNR, CDR2 FQNEAQ (reference sequence). The naive CD8 fraction comprised CD45RO-negative cells positively selected for CCR7 and excluded terminally differentiated effector memory CD45RA+ cells. Here immunoSEQ multiplex PCR was the method, and the copy in TCRdb shows in-frame clones only, minus some. The sample lists around 1.9 million clones; 90% to 95% were seen once. Sequenced input: naive CD8+ T cells from PBMCs. The chain couples TRBV7-9 to TRBJ2-1; D gene ambiguous. The receptor's source is a young man in good health. Some clones in this sample may be carry-over from other donors' samples. CDR3 loop: CASSPSPAYNEQFF. CDR3 DNA sequence: TGTGCCAGCAGCCCCAGTCCGGCCTACAATGAGCAGTTCTTC.